The 14 T cell receptor beta chains below were found in one sample sequenced in a study of PD-1 blockade in classical Hodgkin lymphoma. Time point of the sample: cycle 4 day 1 (C4D1), after around six weeks of nivolumab. Relapse after autologous stem cell transplantation occurred in every patient, and brentuximab vedotin exposure varied. CD4+ T cells were purified from thawed PBMCs by negative selection. Method: immunoSEQ multiplex PCR; TCRdb's copy keeps in-frame clones and lacks some. The sample records just under 6,500 clones, about 89% being singletons. Sample: CD4+ T cells from blood, taken before the fourth cycle of nivolumab. These receptor sequences come from a human donor with classical Hodgkin lymphoma.

The chain uses TRBV12-5 and TRBJ2-5, with D possibly called TRBD1 or TRBD2 (5 bases each). Deletions cut 0 bases from V and 5 bases from J, with 25 bases between. The CDR3 runs 19 residues. Germline-derived CDR1 and CDR2 are LGHNT and FRNRAP. CDR3 region: CASGLVGLLGHFVRETQYF. CDR3 bases: TGTGCTAGTGGTTTGGTTGGGCTACTAGGACATTTTGTGCGGGAGACCCAGTACTTC.

The V gene is TRBV10-2, the J gene TRBJ2-1; TRBD2 matches at 12 bases. The CDR3 has 16 amino acids. Germline CDR1 WSHSY, CDR2 SAAADI. V dropped 7 bases and J dropped 10; count of bases not matched to a gene: 14. For the CDR3, the DNA is TGCGCCAGCACTAGCGGGAGGGCTTTGCCCCTTTGGGAGCAGTTCTTC. Protein: CASTSGRALPLWEQFF.

The chain combines TRBV7-9 with TRBJ2-7; the match to TRBD1 covers 7 bases. The germline V gene has CDR1 SEHNR and CDR2 FQNEAQ (reference sequence). The CDR3 runs to 14 residues. V lost 2 bases, J lost 1 base, and 2 bases stayed unmatched. The CDR3 is CASSLRDRSYEQYF. The CDR3 nucleotides are TGTGCCAGCAGCTTACGGGACAGATCCTACGAGCAGTACTTC.

This clone was counted only a few times. The V gene is TRBV10-1, the J gene TRBJ2-7; no clear D gene. V lost 2 bases and J lost 6, with 11 bases in between. Germline V gene data show CDR1 as WNHNN and CDR2 as SYGVQD (reference sequence). This CDR3 has 13 amino acids. The CDR3 sequence: CASSEDTTTEQYF. The CDR3 region has the DNA TGCGCCAGCAGTGAGGACACCACAACCGAGCAGTACTTC.

The genes are TRBV2 and TRBJ1-2; D may be TRBD1 (5 bases). Trimming shortened V by 3 bases and J by 8 bases, and 19 bases separated the two germline ends. Germline V lookup: CDR1 SNHLY, CDR2 FYNNEI. This CDR3 comprises 15 residues. The CDR3 DNA follows: TGTGCCAGCAGTGAGTTGGGGCAGGGCGTGGAAGGCTACACCTTC. This gives the protein CASSELGQGVEGYTF.

The CDR3 coding sequence is TGCAGCGTTAAGGGGGGACAGGGGGCATCCCGGCTCGGTCAATATGGCTACACCTTC. Translation: CSVKGGQGASRLGQYGYTF. This chain uses TRBV29-1 with TRBJ1-2; 12 nucleotides line up with TRBD1. CDR1 and CDR2 from the germline V gene are SQVTM and ANQGSEA. J gave up 5 bases and V 5 bases, and 21 bases lay outside the gene matches. The CDR3 runs 19 residues.

The rearrangement uses TRBV10-3 and TRBJ2-4; D may match TRBD1 or TRBD2 (5 bases each). Trimming pared 3 bases from V and 4 bases from J, leaving 10 bases between. Per the germline V gene, CDR1 is ENHRY and CDR2 is SYGVKD. The CDR3 has 14 amino acids. CDR3 sequence (DNA): TGTGCCATCAGTGACCGGGACGGAAAAAACATTCAGTACTTC. Translating gives CAISDRDGKNIQYF.

The chain is built from TRBV30 and TRBJ2-1; weak D call: TRBD2 (6 bases). In germline, CDR1 is GTSNPN, CDR2 SVGIG (reference sequence). Trimming removed 2 bases from V and 5 bases from J, with 16 bases in between. The CDR3 covers 15 residues. The CDR3 reads CAWSSRLVSNNEQFF. The CDR3 nucleotides read TGTGCCTGGAGTTCCCGACTAGTATCTAACAATGAGCAGTTCTTC.

The rearrangement joins TRBV6-5 to TRBJ1-1; D not certain. This CDR3 contains 14 residues. In germline, CDR1 is MNHEY, CDR2 SVGAGI. Trimming pared 6 bases from V and 1 base from J, leaving 12 bases between. The DNA for the CDR3 is TGTGCCAGCAGAAGCAACGGGGAGAACACTGAAGCTTTCTTT. This encodes CASRSNGENTEAFF.

This sequence joins TRBV19 and TRBJ2-7, with 7 bases matching TRBD2. Trimming at V came to 5 bases and at J to 3 bases, leaving 13 bases not matched to a gene. The CDR3 consists of 16 residues. Germline CDR1 is LNHDA and CDR2 is SQIVND (reference sequence). CDR3 nucleotides: TGTGCCAGTAGTCAAGGGAGGGCGAGGGGCCTCTACGAGCAGTACTTC. It encodes CASSQGRARGLYEQYF.

The chain employs TRBV19 and TRBJ2-2; D remains ambiguous. Deletions cut 3 bases from V and 0 bases from J, with 17 bases between. Germline V gives CDR1 LNHDA, CDR2 SQIVND (reference sequence). The CDR3 loop spans 18 amino acids. The DNA for the CDR3 is TGTGCCAGTAGTATTTGGGTGCCATGGCAGGCGAACACCGGGGAGCTGTTTTTT. Residues: CASSIWVPWQANTGELFF.

This clone showed up just a few times. V usage is TRBV11-2 and J usage is TRBJ2-7; TRBD2 might be the D (5 bases). V was trimmed by 1 base and J by 2 bases, leaving 9 bases between them. CDR1 and CDR2 (germline): SGHAT, FQNNGV. The CDR3 is 14 amino acids. The CDR3: CASSLGGSTYEQYF. CDR3 in DNA: TGTGCCAGCAGCTTAGGCGGGTCCACCTACGAGCAGTACTTC.

CDR3 DNA sequence: TGTGCCAGCAGCTTAAGCACAGCGCAAAGCACAGATACGCAGTATTTT. Translating it yields CASSLSTAQSTDTQYF. V gene TRBV7-6 combines with J gene TRBJ2-3; D remains unclear. Germline V lookup: CDR1 SGHVS, CDR2 FNYEAQ. This CDR3 is built from 16 residues. V was trimmed by 2 bases and J by 0 bases, leaving 12 bases between them.

The V call is TRBV10-3, the J call TRBJ1-4, with D tentatively TRBD1 (6 bases). The V and J ends lost 4 bases and 5 bases respectively, with 11 bases between them. The CDR3 length is 14 residues. The germline V gene encodes CDR1 ENHRY and CDR2 SYGVKD. The CDR3 bases are TGTGCCATCAGTGGAACAGGGATCAATGAAAAACTGTTTTTT. This translates into CAISGTGINEKLFF.